The 27 T cell receptor beta chains below come from one sample, sequenced in a study of spatial heterogeneity in lung cancer. TCRdb called the 5' RACE reads again in MiXCR, with one record for every CDR3 protein. The sample carries fewer than 3,500 distinct CDR3 sequences, over 15% recorded once. Study results and caveats: Tumoral mutation counts were tracked by counts of expanded intratumoral alpha and beta TCRs.

Which antigens these TCRs recognize remains unknown. As to time point: sample taken at primary tumor resection. Sequencing used lung tumor tissue, obtained at surgery. These receptors all come from a male donor with early-stage non-small cell lung cancer.

This clonotype is classed as large. The size of this beta chain means little, since it is a stray read in a library made for alpha chains. V gene TRBV7-2 combines with J gene TRBJ1-1, with TRBD1 matching 9 bases. Germline V gene data show CDR1 as SGHTA and CDR2 as FQGNSA. Trimming cost V 0 bases and J 10 bases; bases outside gene matches: 6. This CDR3 comprises 14 residues. CDR3 sequence (DNA): TGTGCCAGCAGCTTAGCACCTGGACAGGGGTTAGCTTTCTTT. It yields the protein CASSLAPGQGLAFF.

This clonotype counts as medium-sized. A library prepared for alpha chains yielded this beta chain as an off-target read; its size is of little meaning. The chain recombines TRBV6-5 with TRBJ2-5; possible D gene TRBD2, 6 bases. V was shortened by 6 bases and J by 5 bases, with 19 bases between the two germline ends. The CDR3 has 15 amino acids. Germline CDR1 and CDR2: MNHEY and SVGAGI. CDR3 in amino acids: CASSPGAGLRETQYF. CDR3 sequence (DNA): TGTGCCAGCAGCCCTGGGGCGGGACTGAGGGAGACCCAGTACTTC.

A few counts support this clonotype. This beta chain came through as a stray read in a library set up for alpha chains, and its size says little. The V gene is TRBV12-3 or TRBV12-4, the J gene TRBJ2-7, with TRBD1 matching over 7 bases. Trimming at V came to 0 bases and at J to 0 bases, leaving 2 bases not matched to a gene. The CDR3 runs 15 residues. The CDR3 sequence: CASSLAGGNSYEQYF. The CDR3 nucleotides are TGTGCCAGCAGTTTAGCAGGGGGCAACTCCTACGAGCAGTACTTC.

Judged by abundance, this clonotype is medium-sized (0.01 to 0.1%). This beta chain turned up in a library designed for alpha chains; as an off-target read, its abundance says little. The rearrangement links TRBV4-1 to TRBJ2-7; D ambiguous. This CDR3 spans 15 amino acids. V lost 0 bases and J 2 bases, leaving 11 bases between the germline ends. CDR1 is MGHRA, CDR2 YSYEKL, per germline. The CDR3 sequence is CASSQDVNRPYEQYF. The CDR3 DNA reads TGCGCCAGCAGCCAAGATGTTAACAGACCCTACGAGCAGTACTTC.

This clonotype was observed a few times. The library was built for alpha chains, so this beta chain is an off-target read and its size means little. This chain links TRBV6-5 with TRBJ2-3; 8 bases align to TRBD2. The CDR3 has 15 residues. V gave up 4 bases and J gave up 4 bases; unmatched junction bases: 7. The V gene's germline CDR1 is MNHEY and CDR2 SVGAGI. The CDR3 coding sequence is TGTGCCAGCAGTTTCTCGAGCGGGGGAGCAGATACGCAGTATTTT. Translated, it gives CASSFSSGGADTQYF.

Sample share makes this clonotype medium-sized. A library prepared for alpha chains yielded this beta chain as an off-target read; its size is of little meaning. The rearrangement links TRBV27 to TRBJ2-1; the D gene is possibly TRBD2 (5 bases). Trimming pared 3 bases from V and 7 bases from J, leaving 10 bases between. From germline, CDR1 is MNHEY and CDR2 SMNVEV (reference sequence). The CDR3 length is 13 residues. This chain's CDR3 is CASSFSGGNEQFF. CDR3 coding DNA: TGTGCCAGCAGTTTTAGTGGCGGGAATGAGCAGTTCTTC.

This clonotype ranks as medium-sized (0.01 to 0.1%). Being off target in a library aimed at alpha chains, this beta chain has a size of little meaning. This rearrangement joins TRBV7-2 to TRBJ2-5, with D possibly being TRBD1 or TRBD2 (5 bases each). CDR1 and CDR2 from the germline V gene are SGHTA and FQGNSA. V was pared by 5 bases and J by 5 bases, with 18 bases between. The CDR3 sequence is 15 residues long. This chain's CDR3 is CASSPPGMGVETQYF. CDR3 DNA sequence: TGTGCCAGCAGCCCCCCAGGGATGGGGGTTGAGACCCAGTACTTC.

This clonotype was seen more than once but under ten times. The library was prepared for alpha chains; this beta chain is a stray read, so its frequency means little. This chain connects TRBV6-4 to TRBJ2-1; 11 bases are a match to TRBD2. The length of the CDR3 is 15 residues. V lost 4 bases and J lost 6; bases outside the gene matches: 5. CDR1 and CDR2 (germline): MRHNA, SNTAGT. The CDR3 region is CASSALAGGLNEQFF. The CDR3 region has the DNA TGTGCCAGCAGTGCGTTAGCGGGGGGGCTCAATGAGCAGTTCTTC.

This clonotype was detected once. The size of this beta chain means little, since it is a stray read in a library made for alpha chains. V and J are TRBV9 and TRBJ1-6; no clear D. CDR1 and CDR2 (germline): SGDLS, YYNGEE. CDR3 length: 12 residues. With 0 bases removed from V and 12 bases from J, the gap between germline ends came to 7 bases. The CDR3 nucleotides read TGTGCCAGCAGCGTAGATTCCGGACCCCTCCACTTT. Translation: CASSVDSGPLHF. The complete variable domain, with remaining parts taken from reference TRBV9 and TRBJ1-6, reads DSGVTQTPKHLITATGQRVTLRCSPRSGDLSVYWYQQSLDQGLQFLIQYYNGEERAKGNILERFSAQQFPDLHSELNLSSLELGDSALYFCASSVDSGPLHFGNGTRLTVT.

This clonotype is medium-sized within its sample. This beta chain is off target for a library built for alpha chains, so its abundance means little. The chain uses TRBV20-1 and TRBJ1-5; D ambiguous. The CDR3 totals 14 residues. CDR1 and CDR2 (germline): DFQATT, SNEGSKA (reference sequence). V was cut by 0 bases and J by 4 bases, with 10 bases left in between. The CDR3 sequence is CSARDKRGNQPQHF. CDR3 in DNA: TGCAGTGCTAGAGACAAACGAGGTAATCAGCCCCAGCATTTT.

Notes on this clonotype: A library prepared for alpha chains yielded this beta chain as an off-target read; its size is of little meaning. The chain links TRBV27 to TRBJ2-5; D call uncertain. V was cut by 7 bases and J by 4 bases, with 4 bases left in between. The CDR3 totals 10 residues. In germline, CDR1 is MNHEY, CDR2 SMNVEV (reference sequence). CDR3 in DNA: TGTGCCAGCAAGGGAGAGACCCAGTACTTC. This encodes CASKGETQYF.

This clonotype was detected ten times or more. With the library built for alpha chains, this beta chain is off target and its frequency is not meaningful. J is TRBJ2-3 and V is TRBV20-1; TRBD2 is a possible D gene (7 bases). Trimming left V 5 bases short and J 5 bases short, with 20 bases between. The CDR3 has 15 residues. CDR1 and CDR2 (germline): DFQATT, SNEGSKA (reference sequence). CDR3 amino acids: CSALPPGGRIDTQYF. The CDR3 nucleotides read TGCAGTGCTCTCCCCCCCGGGGGGCGCATAGATACGCAGTATTTT.

This clonotype was seen ten or more times. Since it is a stray read in a library aimed at alpha chains, this beta chain has a size that is not meaningful. This sequence joins TRBV7-6 and TRBJ2-7; perhaps TRBD2 as D (5 bases). CDR3 size: 12 residues. Germline V gene lookup returns CDR1 SGHVS and CDR2 FNYEAQ. The ends were cut back, 6 bases at V and 3 bases at J, with 9 bases in the middle. The CDR3 loop is CASSEDFYEQYF. In DNA, the CDR3 is TGTGCCAGCAGTGAGGACTTCTACGAGCAGTACTTC. Based on the CDR3 plus reference TRBV7-6 and TRBJ2-7, the full variable domain is GAGVSQSPRYKVTKRGQDVALRCDPISGHVSLYWYRQALGQGPEFLTYFNYEAQQDKSGLPNDRFSAERPEGSISTLTIQRTEQRDSAMYRCASSEDFYEQYFGPGTRLTVT.

This clonotype was detected a few times. Because this beta chain is a stray read in a library intended to capture alpha chains, its abundance should not be given much weight. This sequence joins TRBV30 and TRBJ2-7; perhaps TRBD1 as D (5 bases). The CDR3 consists of 10 residues. The germline CDR1 and CDR2 sequences are GTSNPN and SVGIG (reference sequence). Deletions cut 1 base from V and 12 bases from J, with 10 bases between. CDR3 sequence: CAWSEAGMYF. The DNA for the CDR3 is TGTGCCTGGAGTGAGGCAGGGATGTACTTC.

Relative to its sample, this clonotype is large. This beta chain represents an off-target read in a library built for alpha chains; its size is of limited meaning. The chain joins TRBV5-8 to TRBJ2-7; D is perhaps TRBD1 or TRBD2 (6 bases each). With 1 base removed from V and 1 base from J, the gap between germline ends came to 15 bases. Germline loops: CDR1 SGHTS, CDR2 YDEGEE. The CDR3 has 16 amino acids. DNA of the CDR3: TGTGCCAGCAGCTTGCGATGGGGGGCGACATCCTACGAGCAGTACTTC. Amino acid sequence: CASSLRWGATSYEQYF.

By share, this clonotype ranks as medium-sized. This beta chain slipped into a library made for alpha chains as a stray read, so its size is not meaningful. The chain has TRBV2 and TRBJ2-2; D tentatively reads TRBD1 or TRBD2 (5 bases each). The CDR3 has 16 residues. Per the germline V gene, CDR1 is SNHLY and CDR2 is FYNNEI. V was clipped by 4 bases and J by 2 bases, with 14 bases between them. The CDR3 region has the DNA TGTGCCAGCAGTGGAAGGGACCCATCTAACACCGGGGAGCTGTTTTTT. Its translation is CASSGRDPSNTGELFF. The variable domain in full, with the rest retrieved from reference TRBV2 and TRBJ2-2, is EPEVTQTPSHQVTQMGQEVILRCVPISNHLYFYWYRQILGQKVEFLVSFYNNEISEKSEIFDDQFSVERPDGSNFTLKIRSTKLEDSAMYFCASSGRDPSNTGELFFGEGSRLTVL.

Of note for this clonotype: This beta chain lies outside the target of a library built for alpha chains; its clone size means little. CDR3 loop: CSARDRLAGYQETQYF. The CDR3 DNA sequence: TGCAGTGCTAGAGATCGTTTAGCGGGGTACCAAGAGACCCAGTACTTC. The chain combines TRBV20-1 with TRBJ2-5, with 8 bases identical to TRBD2. The CDR3 sequence is 16 residues long. V dropped 0 bases and J dropped 0; count of bases not matched to a gene: 6. Per germline, CDR1 DFQATT and CDR2 SNEGSKA (reference sequence).

By share, this clonotype counts as medium-sized (0.01 to 0.1%). This beta chain turned up in a library designed for alpha chains; as an off-target read, its abundance says little. The CDR3: CASSYSTGNTDTQYF. The CDR3 DNA follows: TGTGCCAGCAGCTATTCGACAGGGAACACAGATACGCAGTATTTT. The chain employs TRBV11-1 and TRBJ2-3; 7 bases match TRBD1. The J segment lost 2 bases and the V segment lost 4 bases, leaving 6 bases of the junction unmatched. The CDR3 totals 15 residues. Germline loops: CDR1 SGHAT, CDR2 FQDESV (reference sequence).

On this clonotype: In a library made to pick up alpha chains, this beta chain is a stray read with a size that means little. The gene calls are TRBV27 and TRBJ1-1, with TRBD1 matching over 8 bases. Per the germline V gene, CDR1 is MNHEY and CDR2 is SMNVEV (reference sequence). V shed 6 bases, J shed 5 bases, and the junction held 11 bases outside the gene matches. CDR3 size: 15 residues. CDR3 sequence: CASRVAGGAGTEAFF. The CDR3 DNA follows: TGTGCCAGCAGGGTAGCAGGGGGCGCAGGAACTGAAGCTTTCTTT.

By its share, this clonotype is medium-sized. This beta chain is off target for a library built for alpha chains, so its abundance means little. J is TRBJ2-6 and V is TRBV7-2, with 11 bases fitting TRBD2. The CDR3 length is 16 residues. CDR1 is SGHTA, CDR2 FQGNSA, per germline. Losses at the gene ends were 6 bases for V and 2 bases for J; bases not matched to a gene: 3. CDR3 nucleotides: TGTGCCAGCAGAACTAGCGGGAGAGCTGGGGCCAACGTCCTGACTTTC. Translation: CASRTSGRAGANVLTF.

By share, this clonotype counts as medium-sized. Within a library made for alpha chains, this beta chain is off target, and its count is uninformative. This chain links TRBV5-1 with TRBJ2-7, with 8 nucleotides matching TRBD2. The J segment lost 1 base and the V segment lost 4 bases, leaving 10 bases of the junction unmatched. The CDR3 has 16 residues. Germline assignment: CDR1 SGHRS and CDR2 YFSETQ. As DNA, the CDR3 is TGCGCCAGCAGCCCGGACGGGGGGGCCTTTTCCTACGAGCAGTACTTC. This gives the protein CASSPDGGAFSYEQYF.

In regard to this clonotype: This beta chain came through as a stray read in a library set up for alpha chains, and its size says little. The V gene is TRBV7-8, the J gene TRBJ2-7, with 8 bases aligning to TRBD1. Germline V gives CDR1 SGHVS, CDR2 FQNEAQ. V was clipped by 4 bases and J by 1 base; unmatched bases: 3. The CDR3 contains 14 residues. Here the CDR3 reads CASSWGDRSYEQYF. The CDR3 nucleotides read TGTGCCAGCAGCTGGGGGGACAGGTCCTACGAGCAGTACTTC.

Within the sample, this clonotype is large. Because the library targeted alpha chains, this beta chain is an off-target read whose size means little. The chain has TRBV11-2 and TRBJ2-2; D call uncertain. The V end lost 5 bases, the J end lost 7 bases, and 35 bases lay between the germline ends. The CDR3 has 21 residues. The germline V gene has CDR1 SGHAT and CDR2 FQNNGV. The CDR3 nucleotides are TGTGCCAGCAGCAGGCAGAGCCGTTCGTCCGTCAAGCGTAACAGTCACGGGGAGCTGTTTTTT. This codes for CASSRQSRSSVKRNSHGELFF.

Comments on this clonotype: As an off-target read in a library built for alpha chains, this beta chain has a frequency of little significance. This chain joins TRBV19 and TRBJ2-1; D gene unclear. Trimming left V 3 bases short and J 7 bases short, with 13 bases between. The CDR3 contains 14 residues. Germline lookup yields CDR1 LNHDA and CDR2 SQIVND (reference sequence). In nucleotides, the CDR3 is TGTGCCAGTAGTATGTGGGGTAACTATAATGAGCAGTTCTTC. This gives the protein CASSMWGNYNEQFF.

By proportion, this clonotype is medium-sized. This beta chain is a stray read from a library made for alpha chains; its abundance is not meaningful. The chain combines TRBV20-1 with TRBJ1-2; the D gene is possibly TRBD1 (5 bases). Germline CDR1 and CDR2: DFQATT and SNEGSKA (reference sequence). CDR3 length: 12 residues. CDR3 bases: TGCAGCAGCAGGGACCCTAACTATGGCTACACCTTC. Translated, it gives CSSRDPNYGYTF.

Judged by abundance, this clonotype is medium-sized. Little can be read into the size of this beta chain, an off-target read in a library designed for alpha chains. This chain links TRBV20-1 with TRBJ1-2, with TRBD1 identical over 9 bases. Germline V CDR1 and CDR2: DFQATT, SNEGSKA (reference sequence). The V segment lost 6 bases and the J segment 4 bases; nucleotides outside the gene matches: 3. This CDR3 is 12 amino acids long. The CDR3: CSAQGQGYGYTF. Written as DNA, the CDR3 is TGCAGTGCCCAGGGACAGGGCTATGGCTACACCTTC.

Sample share makes this clonotype medium-sized. As an off-target read in a library built for alpha chains, this beta chain has a frequency of little significance. The V call is TRBV7-2, the J call TRBJ2-2; D may match TRBD1 or TRBD2 (5 bases each). This CDR3 is 17 amino acids long. V was cut by 5 bases and J by 0 bases, with 16 bases left in between. Germline CDR1 and CDR2: SGHTA and FQGNSA. CDR3 residues: CASSPERDGTNTGELFF. The CDR3 DNA follows: TGTGCCAGCAGCCCAGAGAGGGACGGGACGAACACCGGGGAGCTGTTTTTT.